The rows below give T cell receptor beta chains drawn from one sample of a study of blood T cell repertoires in COVID-19. The method was immunoSEQ multiplex PCR; TCRdb's version includes in-frame clones alone and lacks a portion of them. The data hold some 100,000 clones, with roughly four fifths observed a single time. The source material was peripheral blood. The receptors were gathered from a human donor in a cohort sampled during active COVID-19. Each CDR3 is given with its conserved first and last residue. D genes are given only for firm matches. Not every row has a clone size; where given, it reads once, few, many or a size class.

d_gene: -
j_gene: TRBJ2-6
abundance: -
v_gene: TRBV3-1/TRBV3-2
CDR3nt: TGTGCCAGCAGCCATCCCGGCCAGGCTGGGGCCAACGTCCTGACTTTC
CDR3aa: CASSHPGQAGANVLTF

d_gene: TRBD2
j_gene: TRBJ2-3
abundance: -
v_gene: TRBV5-1
CDR3nt: TGCGCCAGCAGCTCTGGACTAGCGGGGGGTCTTAAGAGCACAGATACGCAGTATTTT
CDR3aa: CASSSGLAGGLKSTDTQYF

d_gene: TRBD2
j_gene: TRBJ2-3
abundance: -
v_gene: TRBV5-1
CDR3nt: TGCGCCAGCAGCTTGATGGGCGGGGGGAGCACAGATACGCAGTATTTT
CDR3aa: CASSLMGGGSTDTQYF

d_gene: -
j_gene: TRBJ2-1
abundance: -
v_gene: TRBV11-2
CDR3nt: TGTGCCAGCAGCTTAGCCTTTGACAGCAATGAGCAGTTCTTC
CDR3aa: CASSLAFDSNEQFF

d_gene: -
j_gene: TRBJ2-7
abundance: -
v_gene: TRBV14
CDR3nt: TGTGCCAGCAGCCAAGAAGAGGGTTCGTACGAGCAGTACTTC
CDR3aa: CASSQEEGSYEQYF

d_gene: -
j_gene: TRBJ2-2
abundance: -
v_gene: TRBV7-2
CDR3nt: TGTGCCAGCAGCTTAGGGACACACGGGGAGCTGTTTTTT
CDR3aa: CASSLGTHGELFF

d_gene: -
j_gene: TRBJ1-3
abundance: -
v_gene: TRBV2
CDR3nt: TGTGCCAGCAGAGGCAGGCTCGGAAACACCATATATTTT
CDR3aa: CASRGRLGNTIYF

d_gene: TRBD1
j_gene: TRBJ1-1
abundance: -
v_gene: TRBV5-1
CDR3nt: TGCGCCAGCAGCCCAGACAGGGTACCGGCTGAAGCTTTCTTT
CDR3aa: CASSPDRVPAEAFF

d_gene: -
j_gene: TRBJ1-4
abundance: -
v_gene: TRBV7-2
CDR3nt: TGTGCCAGCAGCCCCCGACGGGCAACTAATGAAAAACTGTTTTTT
CDR3aa: CASSPRRATNEKLFF

d_gene: TRBD1
j_gene: TRBJ1-6
abundance: -
v_gene: TRBV4-2
CDR3nt: TGTGCCAGCAGCCAAGTTCCGAGGGGACAGTATAGAAATTCACCCCTCCACTTT
CDR3aa: CASSQVPRGQYRNSPLHF

d_gene: -
j_gene: TRBJ1-2
abundance: -
v_gene: TRBV7-9
CDR3nt: TGTGCCAGCAGCTCCATTTATGGCTACACCTTC
CDR3aa: CASSSIYGYTF

d_gene: TRBD1
j_gene: TRBJ2-6
abundance: many
v_gene: TRBV2
CDR3nt: TGTGCCAGCAGAGAACGGCGGGGACAGGTGCTTGTGAACCTGGAGGCCAACGTCCTGACTTTC
CDR3aa: CASRERRGQVLVNLEANVLTF

d_gene: -
j_gene: TRBJ2-7
abundance: -
v_gene: TRBV11-2
CDR3nt: TGTGCCAGCAGCTTAGTGAAGGGGAACTCCTACGAGCAGTACTTC
CDR3aa: CASSLVKGNSYEQYF

d_gene: -
j_gene: TRBJ2-3
abundance: -
v_gene: TRBV7-3
CDR3nt: TGTGCCAGCAGCTTAAACCCGGGCACAGATACGCAGTATTTT
CDR3aa: CASSLNPGTDTQYF

d_gene: TRBD1
j_gene: TRBJ1-2
abundance: few
v_gene: TRBV4-1
CDR3nt: TGCGCCAGCAGCCAAGATCAGCGGTCAACAGGGGATGATGGCTACACCTTC
CDR3aa: CASSQDQRSTGDDGYTF

d_gene: TRBD2
j_gene: TRBJ2-1
abundance: -
v_gene: TRBV5-1
CDR3nt: TGCGCCAGCAGCTTGCCTAGCGGGGTATCAAGCTCCTACAATGAGCAGTTCTTC
CDR3aa: CASSLPSGVSSSYNEQFF

d_gene: TRBD2
j_gene: TRBJ2-5
abundance: -
v_gene: TRBV6-6
CDR3nt: TGTGCCAGCGGTAGTACTAGCGGGGGCCGGCGCGACCAGTACTTC
CDR3aa: CASGSTSGGRRDQYF

d_gene: TRBD2
j_gene: TRBJ2-5
abundance: -
v_gene: TRBV3-1/TRBV3-2
CDR3nt: TGTGCCAGCAGCCAAGAGTATAAGACTAGCAGAAAGACCCAGTACTTC
CDR3aa: CASSQEYKTSRKTQYF

d_gene: -
j_gene: TRBJ2-3
abundance: -
v_gene: TRBV18
CDR3nt: TGTGCCAGCTCACCACCGGCAGGGAGCACAGATACGCAGTATTTT
CDR3aa: CASSPPAGSTDTQYF

d_gene: -
j_gene: TRBJ2-5
abundance: -
v_gene: TRBV4-1
CDR3nt: TGCGCCAGCAGCCAATGGGGGGACAGATACCAAGAGACCCAGTACTTC
CDR3aa: CASSQWGDRYQETQYF

d_gene: TRBD2
j_gene: TRBJ2-3
abundance: -
v_gene: TRBV5-1
CDR3nt: TGCGCCAGCAGCCCCGGGACTAGCGGGGGTTCAGATACGCAGTATTTT
CDR3aa: CASSPGTSGGSDTQYF

d_gene: TRBD2
j_gene: TRBJ2-1
abundance: -
v_gene: TRBV6-2/TRBV6-3
CDR3nt: TGTGCCAGCAGTCCGGGACTAGGGTGGAGTGAGCAGTTCTTC
CDR3aa: CASSPGLGWSEQFF

d_gene: -
j_gene: TRBJ2-3
abundance: -
v_gene: TRBV24-1
CDR3nt: TGTGCCACCAGTGCAACAGGAACAGATACGCAGTATTTT
CDR3aa: CATSATGTDTQYF